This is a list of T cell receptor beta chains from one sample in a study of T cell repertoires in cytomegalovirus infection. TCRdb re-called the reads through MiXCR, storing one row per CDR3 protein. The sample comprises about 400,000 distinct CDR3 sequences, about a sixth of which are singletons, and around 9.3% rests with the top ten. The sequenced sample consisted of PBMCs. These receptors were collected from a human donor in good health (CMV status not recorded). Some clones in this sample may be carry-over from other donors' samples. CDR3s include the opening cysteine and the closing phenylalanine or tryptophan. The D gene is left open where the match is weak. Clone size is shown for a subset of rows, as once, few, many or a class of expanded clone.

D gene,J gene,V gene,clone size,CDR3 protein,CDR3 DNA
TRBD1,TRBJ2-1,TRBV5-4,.,CASSGRGGTGDRNEQFF,TGTGCCAGCAGCGGGCGCGGAGGGACAGGGGACCGAAATGAGCAGTTCTTC
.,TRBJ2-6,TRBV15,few,CATSRDKGANVLTF,TGTGCCACCAGCAGAGACAAGGGGGCCAACGTCCTGACTTTC
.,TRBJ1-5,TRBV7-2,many,CASSLAPGPNQPQHF,TGTGCCAGCAGCTTAGCGCCGGGGCCGAATCAGCCCCAGCATTTT
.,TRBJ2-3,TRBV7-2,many,CASSLGTEGSDTQYF,TGTGCCAGCAGCTTAGGGACAGAGGGCTCAGATACGCAGTATTTT
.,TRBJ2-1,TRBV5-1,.,CASSLFRGAYEQFF,TGCGCCAGCAGCTTGTTTCGGGGGGCCTATGAGCAGTTCTTC
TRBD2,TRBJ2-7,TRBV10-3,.,CAISDPSGRALNEQYF,TGTGCCATCAGTGATCCGAGCGGGAGGGCCCTTAACGAGCAGTACTTC
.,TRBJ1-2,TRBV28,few,CASSLSGTGYTF,TGTGCCAGCAGTTTATCAGGGACTGGCTACACCTTC
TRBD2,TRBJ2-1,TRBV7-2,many,CASSLASGGADEQFF,TGTGCCAGCAGCTTAGCTAGCGGGGGGGCGGATGAGCAGTTCTTC
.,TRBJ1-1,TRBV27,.,CASSLTIRNTEAFF,TGTGCCAGCAGTTTAACGATCAGGAACACTGAAGCTTTCTTT
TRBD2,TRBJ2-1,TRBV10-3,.,CAISPPPSGDDYNEQFF,TGTGCCATCAGTCCACCCCCCAGCGGGGACGATTACAATGAGCAGTTCTTC
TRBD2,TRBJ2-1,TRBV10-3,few,CAISERGLVSSYNEQFF,TGTGCCATCAGTGAGCGCGGACTAGTTAGTTCCTACAATGAGCAGTTCTTC
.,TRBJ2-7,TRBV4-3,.,CASSHRLGYEQYF,TGCGCCAGCAGCCACCGCTTGGGCTACGAGCAGTACTTC
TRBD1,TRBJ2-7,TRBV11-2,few,CASSSQTPNLPGTGLGNYEQYF,TGTGCCAGCAGCTCTCAGACCCCAAACCTCCCCGGGACAGGGTTGGGAAACTACGAGCAGTACTTC
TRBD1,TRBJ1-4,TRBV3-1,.,CASSQDIEGQNVF,TGTGCCAGCAGCCAAGATATAGAGGGACAGAACGTTTTT
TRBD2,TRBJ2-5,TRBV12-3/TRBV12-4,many,CASSVGTSGRGETQYF,TGTGCCAGCAGTGTCGGGACTAGCGGGAGGGGAGAGACCCAGTACTTC
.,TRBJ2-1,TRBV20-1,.,CSALLGSYNEQFF,TGCAGTGCTCTACTAGGGTCCTACAATGAGCAGTTCTTC
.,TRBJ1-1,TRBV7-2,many,CASSHRTGNTEAFF,TGTGCCAGCAGCCACAGGACTGGGAACACTGAAGCTTTCTTT